Presented here are 28 T cell receptor beta chains from one specimen sequenced in a study of OX40 agonist ivuxolimab in advanced cancers. The protocol was immunoSEQ multiplex PCR, while the TCRdb copy is restricted to in-frame clones and leaves out a portion. The sample lists about 40,000 clones, 86% occurring once. The source material was CD4+ or CD8+ T cells sorted from blood, sampled in a trial of the OX40 agonist ivuxolimab. These receptors all stem from an adult with an advanced solid tumor such as melanoma, head and neck, liver or kidney cancer.

This clone appeared a single time. V usage is TRBV19 and J usage is TRBJ2-1; no clear D gene. The CDR3 sequence is 13 residues long. CDR1 LNHDA and CDR2 SQIVND come from the germline V gene (reference sequence). V shed 7 bases and J shed 9 bases, with 16 bases lying between them. This chain's CDR3 is CASKLRAESEQFF. The CDR3 bases are TGTGCCAGTAAATTACGGGCTGAAAGTGAGCAGTTCTTC.

This chain links TRBV27 with TRBJ1-1; D is unresolved. Looked up from germline, CDR1 is MNHEY and CDR2 is SMNVEV (reference sequence). Trimming stripped 5 bases from V and 0 bases from J, with 10 bases between. The CDR3 totals 14 residues. In DNA, the CDR3 is TGTGCCAGCAGTCTCTATTCCCTGAACACTGAAGCTTTCTTT. Translation gives CASSLYSLNTEAFF.

By its share, this clone is medium-sized (0.01 to 0.1%). The chain has TRBV7-9 and TRBJ2-1; D gene uncertain. V was clipped by 5 bases and J by 6 bases, with 8 bases between them. The CDR3 is made up of 12 amino acids. Germline CDR1 SEHNR, CDR2 FQNEAQ (reference sequence). For the CDR3, the DNA is TGTGCCAGCAGCCCAGTTCTCAATGAGCAGTTCTTC. It is translated as CASSPVLNEQFF.

V and J are TRBV7-9 and TRBJ2-1; 7 bases match TRBD1. The V segment lost 5 bases and the J segment 1 base; nucleotides outside the gene matches: 8. The V gene's germline CDR1 is SEHNR and CDR2 FQNEAQ (reference sequence). This CDR3 region has 16 residues. The CDR3 protein is CASSMAPGQSYNEQFF. The CDR3 nucleotides read TGTGCCAGCAGCATGGCACCGGGACAGTCCTACAATGAGCAGTTCTTC.

The V and J genes are TRBV4-1 and TRBJ2-2; tentatively, D is TRBD1 (5 bases). The CDR3 loop spans 17 amino acids. The ends were cut back, 0 bases at V and 4 bases at J, with 15 bases in the middle. CDR1 and CDR2 from the germline V gene are MGHRA and YSYEKL. CDR3 sequence reads: CASSQEGREVGTGELFF. CDR3 DNA: TGCGCCAGCAGCCAAGAAGGCAGGGAAGTGGGCACCGGGGAGCTGTTTTTT.

This clone has only one observation. This sequence joins TRBV25-1 and TRBJ1-2; D may be TRBD1 (5 bases). The CDR3 has 13 amino acids. V was cut by 3 bases and J by 4 bases, with 9 bases left in between. Germline CDR1 reads MGHDK; CDR2 reads SYGVNS. CDR3 amino acids: CASSDQGIYGYTF. CDR3 nucleotide sequence: TGTGCCAGCAGTGATCAGGGTATCTATGGCTACACCTTC.

Here the CDR3 reads CASSLGGQSYEQYF. The CDR3 DNA reads as TGCGCCAGCAGCCTCGGGGGACAGTCCTACGAGCAGTACTTC. The rearrangement links TRBV5-1 to TRBJ2-7; TRBD1 might be the D (7 bases). V dropped 4 bases and J dropped 1 base, with 12 bases sitting between them. The CDR3 runs 14 residues. Germline lookup yields CDR1 SGHRS and CDR2 YFSETQ. Using reference TRBV5-1 and TRBJ2-7 for the parts outside the CDR3, the full variable domain is KAGVTQTPRYLIKTRGQQVTLSCSPISGHRSVSWYQQTPGQGLQFLFEYFSETQRNKGNFPGRFSGRQFSNSRSEMNVSTLELGDSALYLCASSLGGQSYEQYFGPGTRLTVT.

The J gene is TRBJ2-7, the V gene TRBV13, with D maybe TRBD2 (5 bases). The CDR3 extends over 14 amino acids. The V end was cut by 3 bases, the J end by 2 bases, with 11 bases between. The germline gives CDR1 PRHDT, CDR2 FYEKMQ (reference sequence). CDR3: CASSFGDSTYEQYF. CDR3 sequence (DNA): TGTGCCAGCAGCTTCGGGGATTCAACCTACGAGCAGTACTTC.

The V call is TRBV18, the J call TRBJ2-2, with 8 positions matching TRBD1. CDR3 length: 14 amino acids. From germline, CDR1 is KGHSH and CDR2 LQKENI. V lost 3 bases, J lost 4 bases, and 1 base stayed unmatched. This CDR3 is CASSPGTGTGELFF. The CDR3 region has the DNA TGTGCCAGCTCACCCGGGACAGGCACCGGGGAGCTGTTTTTT.

The V call is TRBV5-4, the J call TRBJ1-1; D gene unclear. The CDR3 is made up of 14 amino acids. Trimming removed 0 bases from V and 1 base from J, with 7 bases in between. Germline loops: CDR1 SGHNT, CDR2 YYREEE (reference sequence). CDR3 amino acids: CASSLVGQNTEAFF. CDR3 coding DNA: TGTGCCAGCAGCTTGGTAGGGCAGAACACTGAAGCTTTCTTT.

This CDR3 reads CASSSPRTGKNEQFF. The CDR3 bases are TGTGCCAGTAGTAGCCCCAGGACAGGTAAAAATGAGCAGTTCTTC. The V call is TRBV19, the J call TRBJ2-1, with 7 bases fitting TRBD1. Looked up from germline, CDR1 is LNHDA and CDR2 is SQIVND (reference sequence). Trimming at V came to 4 bases and at J to 7 bases, leaving 10 bases not matched to a gene. This CDR3 has 15 residues.

V usage is TRBV4-3 and J usage is TRBJ1-5, with TRBD1 as a possible D gene (6 bases). This CDR3 is 15 amino acids long. Trimming stripped 0 bases from V and 4 bases from J, with 10 bases between. From germline, CDR1 is LGHNA and CDR2 YSLEER. CDR3 DNA sequence: TGCGCCAGCAGCCAAGATTTGACAGGTAATCAGCCCCAGCATTTT. It yields the protein CASSQDLTGNQPQHF.

This chain links TRBV4-3 with TRBJ2-6; no reliable D call. This CDR3 is built from 14 residues. V lost 6 bases, J lost 3 bases, and 9 bases lay in between. The germline CDR1 and CDR2 sequences are LGHNA and YSLEER. In nucleotides, the CDR3 is TGCGCCAGCAGTGTCGGACGTGGGGCCAACGTCCTGACTTTC. Its translation: CASSVGRGANVLTF.

The CDR3 is CASSQEVSGGHTGELFF. Written as DNA, the CDR3 is TGTGCCAGCAGCCAAGAAGTGTCGGGGGGACACACCGGGGAGCTGTTTTTT. The chain carries TRBV4-2 and TRBJ2-2, with 7 bases identical to TRBD2. This CDR3 comprises 17 residues. The germline gives CDR1 LGHNA, CDR2 YNFKEQ. Germline trimming cut 0 bases from V and 3 bases from J; bases unmatched to any gene: 7.

The V gene is TRBV11-2, the J gene TRBJ2-1, with D perhaps given as TRBD1 or TRBD2 (5 bases each). V was shortened by 0 bases and J by 7 bases, with 13 bases between the two germline ends. The CDR3 is made up of 15 amino acids. Germline V gene sequence: CDR1 SGHAT, CDR2 FQNNGV. CDR3 bases: TGTGCCAGCAGCTTAGATCGGGGCAGAGGGAATGAGCAGTTCTTC. It is translated as CASSLDRGRGNEQFF.

The genes are TRBV7-9 and TRBJ1-2; D unclear. This CDR3 spans 11 amino acids. Germline lookup yields CDR1 SEHNR and CDR2 FQNEAQ (reference sequence). V lost 1 base and J 10 bases, leaving 7 bases between the germline ends. The CDR3 DNA reads as TGTGCCAGCAGCTTAGGCAGTATCTACACCTTC. This translates into CASSLGSIYTF.

This chain joins TRBV25-1 and TRBJ1-2, with 7 positions matching TRBD1. This CDR3 is built from 13 residues. Per germline, CDR1 MGHDK and CDR2 SYGVNS. The V gene end was trimmed by 3 bases and the J gene end by 5 bases; junction bases not matched to a gene: 3. The CDR3 nucleotides read TGTGCCAGCAGTGAGCGCAGGGGGTATGGCTACACCTTC. Its translation is CASSERRGYGYTF.

The CDR3: CASSQNRDRDTEAFF. CDR3 in DNA: TGTGCCAGCAGCCAAAACCGGGACCGGGACACTGAAGCTTTCTTT. The genes are TRBV7-9 and TRBJ1-1; maybe TRBD1 (5 bases). V was trimmed by 5 bases and J by 3 bases, leaving 16 bases between them. There are 15 residues in the CDR3. The germline CDR1 and CDR2 sequences are SEHNR and FQNEAQ (reference sequence).

The chain employs TRBV6-5 and TRBJ1-1; D gene unclear. Trimming pared 4 bases from V and 3 bases from J, leaving 9 bases between. The CDR3 is 13 residues long. From germline, CDR1 is MNHEY and CDR2 SVGAGI. This CDR3 reads CASSSYPHTEAFF. For the CDR3, the DNA is TGTGCCAGCAGTTCTTATCCCCACACTGAAGCTTTCTTT.

This clone was counted a single time. The gene calls are TRBV4-1 and TRBJ1-2, with a possible D match to TRBD1 (5 bases). Germline assignment: CDR1 MGHRA and CDR2 YSYEKL. CDR3 length: 18 amino acids. Trimming removed 0 bases at V and 1 base at J, with 18 bases between. Here the CDR3 reads CASSQERGFVEVNYGYTF. The CDR3 DNA reads as TGCGCCAGCAGCCAAGAGAGGGGTTTTGTGGAAGTTAACTATGGCTACACCTTC.

V usage is TRBV6-5 and J usage is TRBJ1-5; the D is unclear. CDR1 and CDR2 from the germline V gene are MNHEY and SVGAGI. This CDR3 comprises 13 residues. V was cut by 8 bases and J by 7 bases, with 15 bases left in between. In DNA form, the CDR3 reads TGTGCCAGCGCCAGTACGGATGGCCAGCCCCAGCATTTT. Encoded protein: CASASTDGQPQHF.

This clone was detected only once. This rearrangement joins TRBV7-2 to TRBJ2-1, with D uncertain. Germline CDR1 reads SGHTA; CDR2 reads FQGNSA. Trimming shortened V by 1 base and J by 0 bases, and 7 bases separated the two germline ends. The CDR3 is 15 residues long. The CDR3 bases are TGTGCCAGCAGCTTAGGACTGGCCTCCTACAATGAGCAGTTCTTC. This sequence encodes CASSLGLASYNEQFF. The full variable domain, with the rest looked up from reference TRBV7-2 and TRBJ2-1, is GAGVSQSPSNKVTEKGKDVELRCDPISGHTALYWYRQSLGQGLEFLIYFQGNSAPDKSGLPSDRFSAERTGGSVSTLTIQRTQQEDSAVYLCASSLGLASYNEQFFGPGTRLTVL.

The chain carries TRBV30 and TRBJ1-1; no definite D call. Trimming took 1 base from V and 1 from J, leaving 4 bases between them. Germline CDR1 reads GTSNPN; CDR2 reads SVGIG (reference sequence). There are 12 residues in the CDR3. CDR3 amino acids: CAWSEGNTEAFF. CDR3 bases: TGTGCCTGGAGTGAGGGGAACACTGAAGCTTTCTTT.

The chain has TRBV6-1 and TRBJ1-2, with D possibly matching TRBD1 (5 bases). CDR3 length: 12 residues. Trimming removed 8 bases from V and 3 bases from J, with 10 bases in between. Germline V lookup: CDR1 MNHNS, CDR2 SASEGT. The CDR3: CASGGNDYGYTF. Here the CDR3 DNA reads TGTGCCAGCGGGGGGAACGACTATGGCTACACCTTC.

This chain links TRBV11-2 with TRBJ2-5; D is possibly TRBD1 (6 bases). V lost 5 bases and J 4 bases, leaving 11 bases between the germline ends. The germline V gene has CDR1 SGHAT and CDR2 FQNNGV. The CDR3 consists of 13 residues. The CDR3 spells CASSGWDIETQYF. The CDR3 coding sequence is TGTGCCAGCAGCGGGTGGGACATAGAGACCCAGTACTTC. Drawing the rest from reference TRBV11-2 and TRBJ2-5, the complete variable domain is EAGVAQSPRYKIIEKRQSVAFWCNPISGHATLYWYQQILGQGPKLLIQFQNNGVVDDSQLPKDRFSAERLKGVDSTLKIQPAKLEDSAVYLCASSGWDIETQYFGPGTRLLVL.

V gene TRBV6-6 combines with J gene TRBJ1-1; 7 bases align to TRBD1. This CDR3 contains 15 residues. Germline CDR1 MNHNY, CDR2 SVGAGI (reference sequence). Trimming cost V 9 bases and J 5 bases; bases outside gene matches: 15. The CDR3 region has the DNA TGTGCCAGTGCGGGGACAGCCTGGTCGGGTACTGAAGCTTTCTTT. This translates into CASAGTAWSGTEAFF.

The chain recombines TRBV4-1 with TRBJ1-4; D might be TRBD1 (5 bases). Trimming pared 0 bases from V and 8 bases from J, leaving 13 bases between. Germline CDR1 is MGHRA and CDR2 is YSYEKL. This CDR3 comprises 15 residues. The CDR3 coding sequence is TGCGCCAGCAGCCAAGATTCCGGGGGGGGAGAAAAACTGTTTTTT. It yields the protein CASSQDSGGGEKLFF.

The chain joins TRBV9 to TRBJ2-6; D is unclear. The CDR3 sequence is 14 residues long. The germline V gene encodes CDR1 SGDLS and CDR2 YYNGEE. Trimming took off 3 bases at V and 0 bases at J, with 4 bases between the two ends. The DNA for the CDR3 is TGTGCCAGCAGCGCCCCCTCTGGGGCCAACGTCCTGACTTTC. Its translation is CASSAPSGANVLTF.